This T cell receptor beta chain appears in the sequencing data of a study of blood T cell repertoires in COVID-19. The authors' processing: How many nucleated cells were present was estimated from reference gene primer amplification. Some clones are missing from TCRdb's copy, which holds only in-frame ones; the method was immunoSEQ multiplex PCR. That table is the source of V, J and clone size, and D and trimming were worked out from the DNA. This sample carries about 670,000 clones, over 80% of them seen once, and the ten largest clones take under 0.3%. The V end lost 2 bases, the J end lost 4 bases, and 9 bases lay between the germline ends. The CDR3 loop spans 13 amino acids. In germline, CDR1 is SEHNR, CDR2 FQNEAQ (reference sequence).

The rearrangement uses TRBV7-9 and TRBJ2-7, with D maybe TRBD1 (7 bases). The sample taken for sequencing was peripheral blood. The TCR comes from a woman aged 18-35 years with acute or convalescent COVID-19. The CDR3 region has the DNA TGTGCCAGCAGCTTACAGGGGGGTTACGAGCAGTACTTC. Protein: CASSLQGGYEQYF.